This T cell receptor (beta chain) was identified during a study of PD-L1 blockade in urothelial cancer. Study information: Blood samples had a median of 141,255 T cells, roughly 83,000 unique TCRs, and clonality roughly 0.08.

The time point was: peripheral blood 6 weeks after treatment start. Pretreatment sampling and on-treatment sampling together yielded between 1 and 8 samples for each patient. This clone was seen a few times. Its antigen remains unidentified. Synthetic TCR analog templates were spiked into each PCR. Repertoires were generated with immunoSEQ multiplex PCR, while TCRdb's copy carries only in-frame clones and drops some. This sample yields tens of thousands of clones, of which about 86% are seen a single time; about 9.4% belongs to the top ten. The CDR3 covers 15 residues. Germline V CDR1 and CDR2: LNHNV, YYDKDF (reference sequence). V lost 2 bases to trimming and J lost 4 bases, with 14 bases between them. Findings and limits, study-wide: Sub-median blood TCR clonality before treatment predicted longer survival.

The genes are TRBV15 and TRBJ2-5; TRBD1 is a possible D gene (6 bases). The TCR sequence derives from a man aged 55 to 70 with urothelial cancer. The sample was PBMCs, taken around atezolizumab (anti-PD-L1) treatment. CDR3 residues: CATSRTTGSAETQYF. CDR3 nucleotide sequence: TGTGCCACCAGCAGAACTACAGGGTCCGCAGAGACCCAGTACTTC.